Listed below are T cell receptor beta chains from one sample, sequenced in a study of Graves' ophthalmopathy and Graves' hyperthyroidism. TCRdb reprocessed the multiplex PCR reads via MiXCR and lists one record per CDR3 protein. Of 300,000 to 450,000 distinct CDR3 sequences in the sample, approximately 18% are singletons; the top ten hold 2.4%. Sequences were obtained from peripheral blood. The receptors were gathered from an adult woman with stable Graves' hyperthyroidism. Each CDR3 is given with its conserved first and last residue. D genes are given only for firm matches. Some rows mark clone size as missing; the rest say once, few, many or name a class of expanded clone.

J: TRBJ2-5; D: TRBD2; V: TRBV6-2/TRBV6-3; size: -; CDR3: CASSYSLAGGGTQYF; DNA: TGTGCCAGCAGTTACTCACTAGCGGGGGGAGGGACCCAGTACTTC
J: TRBJ1-1; D: -; V: TRBV12-3/TRBV12-4; size: -; CDR3: CASSFSPRMNTEAFF; DNA: TGTGCCAGCAGTTTCAGTCCCCGAATGAACACTGAAGCTTTCTTT
J: TRBJ2-5; D: TRBD2; V: TRBV12-3/TRBV12-4; size: few; CDR3: CASSEAGVQETQYF; DNA: TGTGCCAGCAGCGAAGCGGGGGTCCAAGAGACCCAGTACTTC
J: TRBJ2-5; D: -; V: TRBV20-1; size: many; CDR3: CSAGQTALETQYF; DNA: TGCAGTGCTGGACAGACGGCCCTAGAGACCCAGTACTTC
J: TRBJ2-4; D: -; V: TRBV6-2/TRBV6-3; size: many; CDR3: CASGKAGVNIQYF; DNA: TGTGCCAGCGGGAAGGCAGGAGTAAACATTCAGTACTTC
J: TRBJ2-4; D: -; V: TRBV5-4; size: -; CDR3: CASSSGGYKQAKNIQYF; DNA: TGTGCCAGCTCTTCCGGCGGGTATAAGCAGGCCAAAAACATTCAGTACTTC
J: TRBJ2-7; D: -; V: TRBV13; size: -; CDR3: CASSSTPSSYEQYF; DNA: TGTGCCAGCAGCTCAACCCCGAGCTCCTACGAGCAGTACTTC
J: TRBJ2-4; D: -; V: TRBV20-1; size: many; CDR3: CSARGQAAAKNIQYF; DNA: TGCAGTGCTAGGGGCCAGGCCGCTGCCAAAAACATTCAGTACTTC
J: TRBJ2-5; D: TRBD2; V: TRBV7-8; size: many; CDR3: CASSQRRGVGETQYF; DNA: TGTGCCAGCAGCCAACGCCGGGGGGTCGGAGAGACCCAGTACTTC
J: TRBJ2-7; D: TRBD1; V: TRBV28; size: many; CDR3: CASSKHPRRQGADYEQYF; DNA: TGTGCCAGCAGTAAACACCCGCGCCGACAGGGGGCCGACTACGAGCAGTACTTC
J: TRBJ1-2; D: -; V: TRBV12-3/TRBV12-4; size: many; CDR3: CASTQTGFRDYGYTF; DNA: TGTGCCAGCACCCAGACAGGATTTAGGGACTATGGCTACACCTTC
J: TRBJ2-5; D: TRBD1; V: TRBV2; size: many; CDR3: CASSETGKETQYF; DNA: TGTGCCAGCAGTGAGACAGGGAAGGAGACCCAGTACTTC
J: TRBJ2-7; D: TRBD2; V: TRBV28; size: once; CDR3: CASSLAGGGGPTVYF; DNA: TGTGCCAGCAGTTTAGCGGGAGGGGGAGGGCCTACGGTGTACTTC
J: TRBJ2-7; D: -; V: TRBV5-1; size: few; CDR3: CASRRRDTDTYEQYF; DNA: TGCGCCAGCAGGAGGAGGGACACCGATACCTACGAGCAGTACTTC
J: TRBJ2-7; D: -; V: TRBV6-5; size: many; CDR3: CASSYSSRNYEQYF; DNA: TGTGCCAGCAGTTACTCGTCGCGGAACTACGAGCAGTACTTC
J: TRBJ1-3; D: -; V: TRBV11-1; size: many; CDR3: CASSRTLDGNPDTIYF; DNA: TGTGCCAGCAGCCGGACCCTGGACGGCAACCCGGACACCATATATTTT
J: TRBJ1-1; D: -; V: TRBV2; size: many; CDR3: CASQTDSNTEAFF; DNA: TGTGCCAGCCAAACCGACAGCAACACTGAAGCTTTCTTT
J: TRBJ1-5; D: -; V: TRBV20-1; size: many; CDR3: CSAVLDSYSNQPQHF; DNA: TGCAGTGCTGTACTTGACAGTTATAGCAATCAGCCCCAGCATTTT
J: TRBJ2-7; D: -; V: TRBV6-1; size: -; CDR3: CASLDRRGQYF; DNA: TGTGCCAGCCTTGACCGACGCGGGCAGTACTTC
J: TRBJ2-7; D: -; V: TRBV12-5; size: many; CDR3: CASGLPNSYEQYF; DNA: TGTGCTAGTGGTTTGCCCAACTCCTACGAGCAGTACTTC
J: TRBJ2-7; D: -; V: TRBV4-1; size: many; CDR3: CASSQDRGNYEQYF; DNA: TGCGCCAGCAGCCAAGACCGGGGAAACTACGAGCAGTACTTC
J: TRBJ2-2; D: TRBD2; V: TRBV20-1; size: few; CDR3: CSARVAGATGELFF; DNA: TGCAGTGCTAGAGTGGCGGGAGCCACCGGGGAGCTGTTTTTT
J: TRBJ1-1; D: -; V: TRBV29-1; size: many; CDR3: CSVDRDLRRGTEAFF; DNA: TGCAGCGTTGACCGGGACCTTCGAAGGGGCACTGAAGCTTTCTTT
J: TRBJ2-7; D: -; V: TRBV24-1; size: many; CDR3: CATSDRRGEQYF; DNA: TGTGCCACCAGTGACCGGAGGGGTGAGCAGTACTTC
J: TRBJ2-7; D: TRBD1; V: TRBV20-1; size: -; CDR3: CSGRAGTGDEQYF; DNA: TGCAGTGGCCGCGCCGGGACAGGGGACGAGCAGTACTTC
J: TRBJ1-5; D: -; V: TRBV12-3/TRBV12-4; size: -; CDR3: CASRGGGSNQPQHF; DNA: TGTGCCAGCAGGGGGGGTGGGAGCAATCAGCCCCAGCATTTT
J: TRBJ1-5; D: -; V: TRBV10-1; size: -; CDR3: CASSEDGGNQPQHF; DNA: TGCGCCAGCAGTGAGGATGGGGGGAATCAGCCCCAGCATTTT
J: TRBJ2-4; D: TRBD1; V: TRBV12-5; size: many; CDR3: CASGLVFPGQGLAKNIQYF; DNA: TGTGCTAGTGGTTTGGTCTTTCCCGGACAGGGATTAGCCAAAAACATTCAGTACTTC
J: TRBJ1-1; D: -; V: TRBV7-2; size: many; CDR3: CASSLVPRRNTEAFF; DNA: TGTGCCAGCAGCTTAGTCCCCCGTAGGAACACTGAAGCTTTCTTT
J: TRBJ2-7; D: -; V: TRBV27; size: -; CDR3: CASSSGDATYEQYF; DNA: TGTGCCAGCAGTTCGGGGGACGCAACCTACGAGCAGTACTTC
J: TRBJ2-7; D: TRBD2; V: TRBV2; size: many; CDR3: CASRSSGAVYEQYF; DNA: TGTGCCAGCAGGTCTAGCGGGGCCGTCTACGAGCAGTACTTC
J: TRBJ1-1; D: -; V: TRBV7-2; size: many; CDR3: CASSFHQGLNTEAFF; DNA: TGTGCCAGCAGCTTCCATCAGGGGCTCAACACTGAAGCTTTCTTT
J: TRBJ1-2; D: -; V: TRBV28; size: -; CDR3: CASSQMMRGRTADGYTF; DNA: TGTGCCAGCAGCCAAATGATGCGTGGAAGGACAGCCGATGGCTACACCTTC
J: TRBJ1-1; D: -; V: TRBV5-1; size: many; CDR3: CASSPPAWGRPTEAFF; DNA: TGCGCCAGCAGCCCACCCGCGTGGGGACGCCCCACTGAAGCTTTCTTT
J: TRBJ1-5; D: TRBD1; V: TRBV28; size: -; CDR3: CATKTGVQPQHF; DNA: TGTGCCACCAAGACAGGGGTTCAGCCCCAGCATTTT
J: TRBJ1-1; D: TRBD1; V: TRBV6-5; size: -; CDR3: CASSSDRGRRNTEAFF; DNA: TGTGCCAGCAGTTCGGACAGGGGGCGAAGGAACACTGAAGCTTTCTTT
J: TRBJ1-3; D: -; V: TRBV7-2; size: few; CDR3: CASSYRDPGDTIYF; DNA: TGTGCCAGCAGCTACAGGGACCCGGGCGACACCATATATTTT
J: TRBJ2-7; D: -; V: TRBV13; size: -; CDR3: CASSLNLREQYF; DNA: TGTGCCAGCAGCTTAAATCTAAGGGAGCAGTACTTC
J: TRBJ2-5; D: -; V: TRBV6-5; size: many; CDR3: CASKIGLGQETQYF; DNA: TGTGCCAGTAAAATAGGGCTTGGCCAAGAGACCCAGTACTTC
J: TRBJ2-4; D: TRBD1; V: TRBV6-1; size: many; CDR3: CASKAPTGGNIKYF; DNA: TGTGCCAGCAAAGCCCCGACAGGGGGGAACATTAAGTACTTC
J: TRBJ2-5; D: TRBD2; V: TRBV12-3/TRBV12-4; size: many; CDR3: CASSLERGETQYF; DNA: TGTGCCAGCAGTTTAGAGCGGGGAGAGACCCAGTACTTC